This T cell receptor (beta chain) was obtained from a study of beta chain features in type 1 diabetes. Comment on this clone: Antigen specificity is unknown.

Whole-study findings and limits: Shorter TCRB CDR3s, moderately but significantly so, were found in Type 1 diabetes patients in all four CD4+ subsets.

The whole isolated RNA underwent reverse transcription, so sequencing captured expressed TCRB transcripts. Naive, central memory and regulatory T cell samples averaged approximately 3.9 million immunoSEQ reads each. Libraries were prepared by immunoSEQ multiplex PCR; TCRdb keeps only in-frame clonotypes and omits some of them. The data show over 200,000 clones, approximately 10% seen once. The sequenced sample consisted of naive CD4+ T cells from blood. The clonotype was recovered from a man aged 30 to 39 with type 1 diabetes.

The CDR3 DNA sequence: TGTGCCAGCAGCCAGGAGGGGTCCCCTGGGTCACCCCTCCACTTT. Protein product: CASSQEGSPGSPLHF. The chain employs TRBV7-3 and TRBJ1-6, with D possibly matching TRBD1 (5 bases). Germline lookup yields CDR1 SGHTA and CDR2 FQGTGA. The ends were cut back, 5 bases at V and 10 bases at J, with 18 bases in the middle. This CDR3 is 15 amino acids long. The full variable domain, in which reference TRBV7-3 and TRBJ1-6 provide the parts outside the CDR3, is GAGVSQTPSNKVTEKGKYVELRCDPISGHTALYWYRQSLGQGPEFLIYFQGTGAADDSGLPNDRFFAVRPEGSVSTLKIQRTERGDSAVYLCASSQEGSPGSPLHFGNGTRLTVT.